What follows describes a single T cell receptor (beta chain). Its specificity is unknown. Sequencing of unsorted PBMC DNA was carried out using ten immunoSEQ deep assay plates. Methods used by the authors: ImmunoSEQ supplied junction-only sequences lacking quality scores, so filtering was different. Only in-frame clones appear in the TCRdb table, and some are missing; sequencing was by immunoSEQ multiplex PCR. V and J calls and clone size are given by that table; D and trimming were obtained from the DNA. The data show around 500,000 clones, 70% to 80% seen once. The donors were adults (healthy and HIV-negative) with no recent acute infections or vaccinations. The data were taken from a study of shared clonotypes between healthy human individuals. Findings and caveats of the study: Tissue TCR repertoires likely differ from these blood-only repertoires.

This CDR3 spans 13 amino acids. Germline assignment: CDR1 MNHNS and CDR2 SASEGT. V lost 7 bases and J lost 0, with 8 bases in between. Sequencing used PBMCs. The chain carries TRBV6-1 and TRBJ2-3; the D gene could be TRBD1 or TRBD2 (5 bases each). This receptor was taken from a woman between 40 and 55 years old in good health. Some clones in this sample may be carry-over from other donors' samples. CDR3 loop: CASMRDSTDTQYF. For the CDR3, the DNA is TGTGCCAGCATGAGGGACAGCACAGATACGCAGTATTTT.